This T cell receptor (beta chain) was recovered during a study of PD-1 blockade in classical Hodgkin lymphoma. Points from the study as a whole: A reduction in baseline TCR diversity was reportedly seen in newly diagnosed patients relative to healthy donors.

Of note for this clone: Its target is unknown.

Noted time point: cycle 4 day 1 (C4D1), after 5 to 7 weeks of nivolumab. No patient escaped relapse after autologous stem cell transplantation, and brentuximab vedotin exposure varied. The data were produced by immunoSEQ multiplex PCR, yet TCRdb's version contains in-frame clones alone and is incomplete. There are some 100,000 clones in the sample; around 93% occur only once, and 1.5% to 2.5% lies in the top ten. Trimming took 4 bases from V and 5 from J, leaving 11 bases between them. Germline CDR1 MGHRA, CDR2 YSYEKL. The CDR3 is 13 residues long. Material: peripheral blood mononuclear cells (PBMCs), obtained before the fourth cycle of nivolumab. The genes are TRBV4-1 and TRBJ2-5, with D perhaps matching TRBD1 (6 bases). This TCR came from a human donor with classical Hodgkin lymphoma. CDR3 region: CASSLLRGETQYF. For the CDR3, the DNA is TGCGCCAGCAGCCTACTGAGGGGGGAGACCCAGTACTTC.